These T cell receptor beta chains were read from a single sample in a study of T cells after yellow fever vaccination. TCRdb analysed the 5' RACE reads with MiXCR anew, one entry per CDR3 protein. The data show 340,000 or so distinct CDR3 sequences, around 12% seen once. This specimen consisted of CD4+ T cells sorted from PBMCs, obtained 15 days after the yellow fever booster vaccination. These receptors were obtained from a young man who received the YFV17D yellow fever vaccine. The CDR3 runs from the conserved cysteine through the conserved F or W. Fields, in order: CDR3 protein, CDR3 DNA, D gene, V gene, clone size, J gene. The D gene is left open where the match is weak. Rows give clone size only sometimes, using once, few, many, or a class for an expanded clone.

CDR3aa: CASSLDLGGGQTQYF
CDR3nt: TGTGCCAGCAGCTTAGATCTCGGAGGAGGGCAGACCCAGTACTTC
d_gene: -
v_gene: TRBV11-2
abundance: many
j_gene: TRBJ2-5

CDR3aa: CAARRDRATGELFF
CDR3nt: TGTGCCGCCCGGCGGGACCGGGCCACCGGGGAGCTGTTTTTT
d_gene: -
v_gene: TRBV6-1
abundance: few
j_gene: TRBJ2-2

CDR3aa: CASSEQGSTEAFF
CDR3nt: TGTGCCAGCAGCGAGCAGGGGAGTACTGAAGCTTTCTTT
d_gene: -
v_gene: TRBV7-2
abundance: many
j_gene: TRBJ1-1

CDR3aa: CASSGGLAGGQGTQYF
CDR3nt: TGCGCCAGCAGCGGAGGACTAGCGGGGGGGCAGGGGACCCAGTACTTC
d_gene: TRBD2
v_gene: TRBV5-1
abundance: -
j_gene: TRBJ2-5

CDR3aa: CASSQLGREQFF
CDR3nt: TGTGCCAGCAGCCAATTGGGGCGGGAGCAGTTCTTC
d_gene: -
v_gene: TRBV3-1
abundance: few
j_gene: TRBJ2-1

CDR3aa: CASRDPTGKTNTGELFF
CDR3nt: TGTGCCAGTAGAGACCCGACGGGAAAAACGAACACCGGGGAGCTGTTTTTT
d_gene: -
v_gene: TRBV19
abundance: few
j_gene: TRBJ2-2

CDR3aa: CASSRERATEAFF
CDR3nt: TGTGCCAGCAGTCGTGAAAGGGCGACTGAAGCTTTCTTT
d_gene: -
v_gene: TRBV6-6
abundance: -
j_gene: TRBJ1-1

CDR3aa: CASSVDPRGGGPTDTQYF
CDR3nt: TGTGCCAGCAGCGTAGACCCCCGGGGGGGGGGTCCCACAGATACGCAGTATTTT
d_gene: TRBD2
v_gene: TRBV9
abundance: few
j_gene: TRBJ2-3

CDR3aa: CASSTGRSEAFF
CDR3nt: TGTGCCAGCAGTACCGGACGGAGCGAAGCTTTCTTT
d_gene: -
v_gene: TRBV6-5
abundance: -
j_gene: TRBJ1-1

CDR3aa: CSASRGGEADTQYF
CDR3nt: TGCAGTGCCTCTAGGGGCGGGGAAGCAGATACGCAGTATTTT
d_gene: -
v_gene: TRBV20-1
abundance: many
j_gene: TRBJ2-3

CDR3aa: CASSFTGTGVTDTQYF
CDR3nt: TGTGCCAGCAGCTTCACCGGGACGGGGGTCACAGATACGCAGTATTTT
d_gene: -
v_gene: TRBV7-2
abundance: few
j_gene: TRBJ2-3

CDR3aa: CASSPPVSGNTIYF
CDR3nt: TGTGCCAGCTCACCACCGGTCAGTGGAAACACCATATATTTT
d_gene: -
v_gene: TRBV18
abundance: few
j_gene: TRBJ1-3

CDR3aa: CASSGSLRLAIETQYF
CDR3nt: TGCGCCAGCAGCGGAAGTTTAAGGCTAGCGATAGAGACCCAGTACTTC
d_gene: -
v_gene: TRBV5-1
abundance: many
j_gene: TRBJ2-5

CDR3aa: CASSLGGPGQWFF
CDR3nt: TGTGCCAGCAGCTTAGGTGGGCCCGGCCAGTGGTTCTTC
d_gene: -
v_gene: TRBV7-8
abundance: few
j_gene: TRBJ2-1

CDR3aa: CASSYSGVVGELFF
CDR3nt: TGTGCCAGCAGTTACTCTGGGGTGGTCGGGGAGCTGTTTTTT
d_gene: -
v_gene: TRBV6-5
abundance: many
j_gene: TRBJ2-2

CDR3aa: CASSIDRSGSYNEQFF
CDR3nt: TGTGCCAGTAGTATAGATCGTAGCGGGTCCTACAATGAGCAGTTCTTC
d_gene: TRBD2
v_gene: TRBV19
abundance: few
j_gene: TRBJ2-1

CDR3aa: CASSRTGGPYEQYF
CDR3nt: TGCGCCAGCAGCAGGACAGGGGGACCCTACGAGCAGTACTTC
d_gene: TRBD1
v_gene: TRBV5-1
abundance: -
j_gene: TRBJ2-7

CDR3aa: CASSTEGRGNEKLFF
CDR3nt: TGTGCCAGCAGCACCGAGGGCAGGGGTAATGAAAAACTGTTTTTT
d_gene: -
v_gene: TRBV6-5
abundance: many
j_gene: TRBJ1-4

CDR3aa: CAISAVADTQYF
CDR3nt: TGTGCCATCAGTGCGGTGGCAGATACGCAGTATTTT
d_gene: -
v_gene: TRBV10-3
abundance: few
j_gene: TRBJ2-3

CDR3aa: CASSTGFSSYEQYF
CDR3nt: TGTGCCAGCAGCACGGGGTTCAGCTCCTACGAGCAGTACTTC
d_gene: -
v_gene: TRBV11-2
abundance: -
j_gene: TRBJ2-7

CDR3aa: CASSQHLAGVTDTQYF
CDR3nt: TGCGCCAGCAGCCAACATCTAGCGGGCGTCACAGATACGCAGTATTTT
d_gene: TRBD2
v_gene: TRBV4-1
abundance: -
j_gene: TRBJ2-3

CDR3aa: CASSFRRINEQFF
CDR3nt: TGTGCCAGCAGTTTTAGGAGGATCAATGAGCAGTTCTTC
d_gene: -
v_gene: TRBV12-3/TRBV12-4
abundance: few
j_gene: TRBJ2-1

CDR3aa: CASSQGEGATGTEAFF
CDR3nt: TGTGCCAGCAGCCAAGGGGAGGGGGCGACGGGCACTGAAGCTTTCTTT
d_gene: TRBD1
v_gene: TRBV4-2
abundance: few
j_gene: TRBJ1-1

CDR3aa: CASSRARALNEQYF
CDR3nt: TGTGCCAGCTCCCGGGCCCGAGCCTTGAACGAGCAGTACTTC
d_gene: -
v_gene: TRBV18
abundance: -
j_gene: TRBJ2-7

CDR3aa: CASSSVTGKNIQYF
CDR3nt: TGTGCCAGCAGCTCGGTTACGGGAAAAAACATTCAGTACTTC
d_gene: -
v_gene: TRBV27
abundance: few
j_gene: TRBJ2-4

CDR3aa: CASSGGTDRLQYF
CDR3nt: TGTGCCAGCAGCGGGGGGACGGATCGGTTGCAGTACTTC
d_gene: TRBD2
v_gene: TRBV12-3/TRBV12-4
abundance: -
j_gene: TRBJ2-7

CDR3aa: CASSQDWGPQYF
CDR3nt: TGTGCCAGCAGCCAAGATTGGGGACCGCAGTACTTC
d_gene: -
v_gene: TRBV14
abundance: -
j_gene: TRBJ2-5

CDR3aa: CASSASYEQYF
CDR3nt: TGTGCCAGCAGCGCATCCTACGAGCAGTACTTC
d_gene: -
v_gene: TRBV5-6
abundance: -
j_gene: TRBJ2-7

CDR3aa: CASSLMGEAFF
CDR3nt: TGTGCCAGCAGTTTGATGGGGGAAGCTTTCTTT
d_gene: -
v_gene: TRBV12-3/TRBV12-4
abundance: few
j_gene: TRBJ1-1

CDR3aa: CASSLESGGLNEQFF
CDR3nt: TGCGCCAGCAGCTTGGAGTCAGGGGGACTAAATGAGCAGTTCTTC
d_gene: -
v_gene: TRBV5-1
abundance: few
j_gene: TRBJ2-1

CDR3aa: CASRDGGGGGYGYTF
CDR3nt: TGTGCCAGCAGGGATGGAGGGGGTGGAGGCTATGGCTACACCTTC
d_gene: -
v_gene: TRBV6-5
abundance: many
j_gene: TRBJ1-2

CDR3aa: CASSLLVRGRSQETQYF
CDR3nt: TGTGCCAGCAGCCTGCTAGTGCGGGGGCGCTCCCAAGAGACCCAGTACTTC
d_gene: -
v_gene: TRBV3-1
abundance: few
j_gene: TRBJ2-5

CDR3aa: CASSFFPNEKLFF
CDR3nt: TGTGCCAGCAGCTTTTTCCCTAATGAAAAACTGTTTTTT
d_gene: -
v_gene: TRBV7-2
abundance: -
j_gene: TRBJ1-4

CDR3aa: CASSRSFLNQPQHF
CDR3nt: TGTGCCAGCAGCAGGTCCTTTCTGAATCAGCCCCAGCATTTT
d_gene: -
v_gene: TRBV5-5
abundance: -
j_gene: TRBJ1-5

CDR3aa: CASSAGVSGTSGETQYF
CDR3nt: TGCGCCAGCAGCGCCGGGGTCTCCGGGACTAGCGGGGAGACCCAGTACTTC
d_gene: TRBD2
v_gene: TRBV5-1
abundance: -
j_gene: TRBJ2-5

CDR3aa: CASSYAGAGNTEAFF
CDR3nt: TGTGCCAGCAGTTACGCGGGGGCCGGGAACACTGAAGCTTTCTTT
d_gene: -
v_gene: TRBV6-2/TRBV6-3
abundance: few
j_gene: TRBJ1-1

CDR3aa: CASSLAGVVSSYEQYF
CDR3nt: TGTGCCAGCAGCTTAGCTGGGGTGGTATCCTCCTACGAGCAGTACTTC
d_gene: -
v_gene: TRBV7-2
abundance: -
j_gene: TRBJ2-7

CDR3aa: CASSPGVYSPLHF
CDR3nt: TGTGCCAGCAGTCCAGGGGTATACTCACCCCTCCACTTT
d_gene: -
v_gene: TRBV12-3/TRBV12-4
abundance: many
j_gene: TRBJ1-6

CDR3aa: CASTSSRAYGYTF
CDR3nt: TGTGCCAGCACCTCCTCCAGGGCCTATGGCTACACCTTC
d_gene: -
v_gene: TRBV12-3/TRBV12-4
abundance: -
j_gene: TRBJ1-2

CDR3aa: CASSSGQLYEQYF
CDR3nt: TGCGCCAGCAGCTCCGGACAGCTCTACGAGCAGTACTTC
d_gene: -
v_gene: TRBV5-1
abundance: few
j_gene: TRBJ2-7

CDR3aa: CASYLGGGETQYF
CDR3nt: TGTGCCAGCTACCTCGGGGGAGGGGAGACCCAGTACTTC
d_gene: TRBD2
v_gene: TRBV2
abundance: few
j_gene: TRBJ2-5

CDR3aa: CASSLGRNQETQYF
CDR3nt: TGCGCCAGCAGCTTGGGCCGAAACCAAGAGACCCAGTACTTC
d_gene: -
v_gene: TRBV5-1
abundance: few
j_gene: TRBJ2-5

CDR3aa: CSAPKPGQGNEKLFF
CDR3nt: TGCAGTGCCCCTAAACCGGGACAGGGAAATGAAAAACTGTTTTTT
d_gene: TRBD1
v_gene: TRBV20-1
abundance: many
j_gene: TRBJ1-4

CDR3aa: CAISPAPGGTGSDEQYF
CDR3nt: TGCGCCATCAGCCCAGCCCCGGGGGGGACGGGATCGGACGAGCAGTACTTC
d_gene: TRBD2
v_gene: TRBV5-1
abundance: -
j_gene: TRBJ2-7

CDR3aa: CASSASYGDYSNQPQHF
CDR3nt: TGTGCCAGCAGTGCTTCTTATGGGGATTATAGCAATCAGCCCCAGCATTTT
d_gene: -
v_gene: TRBV2
abundance: -
j_gene: TRBJ1-5

CDR3aa: CASSFPWTGQDTEAFF
CDR3nt: TGTGCCAGCAGTTTCCCGTGGACAGGGCAGGACACTGAAGCTTTCTTT
d_gene: TRBD1
v_gene: TRBV28
abundance: few
j_gene: TRBJ1-1

CDR3aa: CASSLSTGPAYEQYF
CDR3nt: TGCGCCAGCAGCTTGTCGACGGGGCCCGCCTACGAGCAGTACTTC
d_gene: -
v_gene: TRBV5-1
abundance: few
j_gene: TRBJ2-7

CDR3aa: CASSLPGTVYGYTF
CDR3nt: TGCGCCAGCAGCTTACCCGGGACAGTCTATGGCTACACCTTC
d_gene: TRBD1
v_gene: TRBV4-1
abundance: few
j_gene: TRBJ1-2

CDR3aa: CATSDLKMGSYNEQFF
CDR3nt: TGTGCCACCAGTGATCTAAAGATGGGCTCCTACAATGAGCAGTTCTTC
d_gene: -
v_gene: TRBV24-1
abundance: -
j_gene: TRBJ2-1

CDR3aa: CASSPGDSHYGYTF
CDR3nt: TGTGCCAGTAGTCCCGGGGACAGTCACTATGGCTACACCTTC
d_gene: TRBD1
v_gene: TRBV19
abundance: few
j_gene: TRBJ1-2

CDR3aa: CASSPYRDYTQYF
CDR3nt: TGTGCCAGCAGCCCCTACCGGGACTATACGCAGTATTTT
d_gene: -
v_gene: TRBV3-1
abundance: -
j_gene: TRBJ2-3

CDR3aa: CASSTNEKLFF
CDR3nt: TGTGCCAGCAGCACTAATGAAAAACTGTTTTTT
d_gene: -
v_gene: TRBV7-6
abundance: many
j_gene: TRBJ1-4

CDR3aa: CASSLGLDRTYEQYF
CDR3nt: TGCGCCAGCAGCTTGGGGCTAGACAGAACCTACGAGCAGTACTTC
d_gene: -
v_gene: TRBV5-1
abundance: few
j_gene: TRBJ2-7

CDR3aa: CASSNSGTGFFGELFF
CDR3nt: TGTGCCAGCAGCAATAGTGGGACAGGTTTTTTCGGGGAGCTGTTTTTT
d_gene: TRBD1
v_gene: TRBV7-8
abundance: many
j_gene: TRBJ2-2

CDR3aa: CASSPWAGESYGYTF
CDR3nt: TGTGCCAGCTCACCATGGGCAGGGGAAAGCTATGGCTACACCTTC
d_gene: -
v_gene: TRBV18
abundance: few
j_gene: TRBJ1-2

CDR3aa: CASSLGWQGANIQYF
CDR3nt: TGTGCCAGCAGCTTAGGTTGGCAGGGAGCAAACATTCAGTACTTC
d_gene: -
v_gene: TRBV7-9
abundance: few
j_gene: TRBJ2-4

CDR3aa: CASSLDGRGTDTQYF
CDR3nt: TGCGCCAGCAGCTTGGATGGCAGGGGTACAGATACGCAGTATTTT
d_gene: -
v_gene: TRBV5-1
abundance: few
j_gene: TRBJ2-3

CDR3aa: CSATVQGRVYQPQHF
CDR3nt: TGCAGTGCTACGGTCCAGGGGAGGGTTTATCAGCCCCAGCATTTT
d_gene: -
v_gene: TRBV20-1
abundance: few
j_gene: TRBJ1-5

CDR3aa: CASSADRRTFF
CDR3nt: TGTGCCAGCAGTGCGGACAGGAGAACTTTCTTT
d_gene: TRBD1
v_gene: TRBV2
abundance: -
j_gene: TRBJ1-1

CDR3aa: CATSDLPAGDTDTQYF
CDR3nt: TGTGCCACCAGTGATTTGCCAGCGGGGGACACAGATACGCAGTATTTT
d_gene: TRBD2
v_gene: TRBV24-1
abundance: few
j_gene: TRBJ2-3